These 4 T cell receptor beta chains originate from one sample sequenced in a study of siplizumab effects on memory and regulatory T cells. The table came from immunoSEQ multiplex PCR; TCRdb's copy has only in-frame clones and leaves some out. This sample has around 100,000 clones, with 94% found just once. Specimen: non-Treg CD4+ T cells sorted from blood. The receptors originated from a human donor in good health.

This chain links TRBV28 with TRBJ2-5; no clear D gene. The germline V and J ends were trimmed by 4 bases and 1 base, with 13 bases remaining between them. Germline CDR1 MDHEN, CDR2 SYDVKM. The CDR3 spans 15 residues. CDR3 sequence (DNA): TGTGCCAGCAGTTCCCATCAAACGGCCCAAGAGACCCAGTACTTC. Its protein product is CASSSHQTAQETQYF.

V usage is TRBV19 and J usage is TRBJ2-1, with 11 bases lining up with TRBD2. Germline V gives CDR1 LNHDA, CDR2 SQIVND (reference sequence). The CDR3 contains 15 residues. The V and J ends lost 3 bases and 7 bases, in that order; junction bases with no gene match: 5. CDR3 DNA sequence: TGTGCCAGTAGTATTTTGGCTAGCGGGAGGAATGAGCAGTTCTTC. Amino acids: CASSILASGRNEQFF.

V and J are TRBV11-3 and TRBJ2-7; D is ambiguous. Germline V gene sequence: CDR1 SGHNT, CDR2 YENEEA. There are 13 residues in the CDR3. Trimming stripped 3 bases from V and 0 bases from J, with 6 bases between. The DNA of the CDR3 is TGTGCCAGCAGCTTCACCGTCTCCTACGAGCAGTACTTC. Protein product: CASSFTVSYEQYF.

The chain joins TRBV28 to TRBJ1-4; D is unresolved. Deletions cut 1 base from V and 7 bases from J, with 10 bases between. The germline V gene encodes CDR1 MDHEN and CDR2 SYDVKM. The CDR3 is 14 amino acids. CDR3 coding DNA: TGTGCCAGCAGTTTATCGGGTACCAGTGAAAAACTGTTTTTT. It translates to CASSLSGTSEKLFF.